Each of the 13 T cell receptor beta chains below was sequenced from the same sample in a study of T cells after posttransplantation cyclophosphamide. Libraries were prepared by immunoSEQ multiplex PCR; TCRdb keeps only in-frame clonotypes and omits some of them. This table holds about 4,400 clones, about two thirds found once. Cyclophosphamide on days +3 and +4 followed busulfan-fludarabine conditioning and a marrow graft. The sample was PBMCs, taken 362 days after allogeneic stem cell transplant with posttransplant cyclophosphamide. Source of these receptors: a male patient in his sixties who received an allogeneic stem cell transplant from an unrelated donor, was CMV-positive, and had acute GVHD only. Some T cells may arise from the graft donor.

This chain links TRBV4-2 with TRBJ2-1; 8 bases agree with TRBD2. The CDR3 runs 18 residues. V lost 2 bases and J lost 6; bases outside the gene matches: 15. The germline V gene has CDR1 LGHNA and CDR2 YNFKEQ. The CDR3 reads CASSQKGGTGGLGNEQFF. The CDR3 bases are TGTGCCAGCAGCCAAAAAGGGGGGACGGGAGGGTTGGGCAATGAGCAGTTCTTC.

The chain uses TRBV18 and TRBJ2-3; 9 positions match TRBD1. The CDR3 loop spans 15 amino acids. Germline values: CDR1 KGHSH, CDR2 LQKENI. The junction had 6 bases not matched to a gene; V was cut back by 5 bases and J by 3 bases. The CDR3 here is CASSTGQGTTDTQYF. CDR3 bases: TGTGCCAGCTCAACCGGACAGGGGACTACAGATACGCAGTATTTT.

V and J are TRBV6-1 and TRBJ2-1, with a weak D call TRBD1 (7 bases). Trimming cost V 4 bases and J 0 bases, with 10 bases left between them. This CDR3 has 15 residues. Per germline, CDR1 MNHNS and CDR2 SASEGT. CDR3 in DNA: TGTGCCAGCAGTGGCGGGACAGCCTCCTACAATGAGCAGTTCTTC. As protein: CASSGGTASYNEQFF.

Only a few counts were recorded for this clone. This chain connects TRBV10-3 to TRBJ2-3, with D uncertain. CDR1 is ENHRY, CDR2 SYGVKD, per germline. The ends were cut back, 2 bases at V and 6 bases at J, with 3 bases in the middle. This CDR3 spans 11 amino acids. The CDR3 nucleotides are TGTGCCATCAGTGAGCGGGATACGCAGTATTTT. Encoded protein: CAISERDTQYF.

The chain has TRBV5-1 and TRBJ2-5; 9 bases align to TRBD2. CDR3 length: 13 amino acids. With 7 bases clipped from V and 5 bases from J, the junction kept 6 bases outside the gene matches. The germline V gene has CDR1 SGHRS and CDR2 YFSETQ. The CDR3 sequence is CASQSGGPETQYF. The CDR3 DNA reads TGCGCCAGCCAGAGCGGGGGGCCTGAGACCCAGTACTTC.

In this sample, this clone turned up a few times. The chain couples TRBV14 to TRBJ2-7; 9 nucleotides align to TRBD2. V lost 5 bases, J lost 4 bases, and 6 bases stayed unmatched. The germline V gene encodes CDR1 SGHDN and CDR2 FVKESK. This CDR3 contains 14 residues. This CDR3 is CASSDSGSRYEQYF. The CDR3 bases are TGTGCCAGCAGCGATAGCGGGAGTCGGTACGAGCAGTACTTC.

This sequence joins TRBV7-6 and TRBJ2-4; a weak D match, TRBD2 (5 bases). The ends were cut back, 0 bases at V and 4 bases at J, with 16 bases in the middle. The length of the CDR3 is 17 residues. Germline V gene sequence: CDR1 SGHVS, CDR2 FNYEAQ. Written as DNA, the CDR3 is TGTGCCAGCAGCTTAGCACTCCGGGGAAAGGGAAAAAACATTCAGTACTTC. This translates into CASSLALRGKGKNIQYF.

The rearrangement uses TRBV5-4 and TRBJ1-1; D perhaps matches TRBD1 (6 bases). In germline, CDR1 is SGHNT, CDR2 YYREEE (reference sequence). V was trimmed by 3 bases and J by 2 bases, leaving 11 bases between them. CDR3 length: 14 amino acids. The CDR3 sequence: CASSYRAENTEAFF. The CDR3 DNA is TGTGCCAGCAGCTACAGGGCGGAAAACACTGAAGCTTTCTTT.

This chain connects TRBV29-1 to TRBJ1-1, with a possible D match to TRBD1 (5 bases). The V gene's germline CDR1 is SQVTM and CDR2 ANQGSEA. This CDR3 comprises 15 residues. The V and J ends lost 0 bases and 4 bases respectively, with 15 bases between them. CDR3: CSVEDFIPGGTEAFF. For the CDR3, the DNA is TGCAGCGTTGAAGATTTTATCCCGGGGGGCACTGAAGCTTTCTTT.

Worth noting for this clone: Sequence at one end of the junction differs from germline and may be a read error. J is TRBJ2-4 and V is TRBV4-2; perhaps TRBD2 as D (6 bases). The length of the CDR3 is 13 residues. Germline values: CDR1 LGHNA, CDR2 YNFKEQ. DNA for the CDR3: TGTGCCAGCAGCCAAGAGAGGGACTCGACACCCAACTTC. Its translation is CASSQERDSTPNF.

J is TRBJ2-2 and V is TRBV7-8; no reliable D call. The germline gives CDR1 SGHVS, CDR2 FQNEAQ. V gave up 3 bases and J gave up 0 bases, with 8 bases separating them. This CDR3 contains 15 residues. This CDR3 is CASSLWSPNTGELFF. In DNA form, the CDR3 reads TGTGCCAGCAGCTTGTGGAGCCCGAACACCGGGGAGCTGTTTTTT.

This chain joins TRBV4-3 and TRBJ1-5, with D tentatively TRBD1 (5 bases). The ends were cut back, 0 bases at V and 4 bases at J, with 7 bases in the middle. CDR1 is LGHNA and CDR2 is YSLEER in the germline V gene. This CDR3 has 14 amino acids. CDR3 bases: TGCGCCAGCAGCCAAGATCGGGGGAATCAGCCCCAGCATTTT. It yields the protein CASSQDRGNQPQHF.

This rearrangement joins TRBV5-1 to TRBJ2-7; D might be TRBD1 (6 bases). The V end lost 0 bases, the J end lost 6 bases, and 13 bases lay between the germline ends. Germline CDR1 is SGHRS and CDR2 is YFSETQ. The CDR3 totals 14 residues. The chain's CDR3 is CASSLAGRGREQYF. The CDR3 DNA reads TGCGCCAGCAGCTTGGCCGGCAGGGGACGCGAGCAGTACTTC.